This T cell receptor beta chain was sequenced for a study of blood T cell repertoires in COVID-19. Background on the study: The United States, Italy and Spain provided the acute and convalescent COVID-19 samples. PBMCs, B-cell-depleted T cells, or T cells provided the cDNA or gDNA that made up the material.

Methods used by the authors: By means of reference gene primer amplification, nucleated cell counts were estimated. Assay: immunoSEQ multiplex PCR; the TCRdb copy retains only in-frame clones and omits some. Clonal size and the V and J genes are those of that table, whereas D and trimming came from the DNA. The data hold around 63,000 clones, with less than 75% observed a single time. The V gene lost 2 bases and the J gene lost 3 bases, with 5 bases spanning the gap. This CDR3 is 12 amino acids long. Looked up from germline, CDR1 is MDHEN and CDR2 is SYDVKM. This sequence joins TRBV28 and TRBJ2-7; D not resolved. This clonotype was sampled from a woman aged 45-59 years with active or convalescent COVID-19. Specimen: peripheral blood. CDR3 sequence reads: CASSLGRYEQYF. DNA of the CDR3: TGTGCCAGCAGTTTAGGGCGCTACGAGCAGTACTTC. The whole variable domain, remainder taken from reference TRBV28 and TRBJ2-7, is DVKVTQSSRYLVKRTGEKVFLECVQDMDHENMFWYRQDPGLGLRLIYFSYDVKMKEKGDIPEGYSVSREKKERFSLILESASTNQTSMYLCASSLGRYEQYFGPGTRLTVT.